The present TCR beta chain was sequenced within a study of blood T cell repertoires in COVID-19. Across the whole study: Nucleic acid was either cDNA or gDNA, and it came from T cells, B-cell-depleted T cells, or PBMCs.

This clone was seen only once. Clinical history as reported by participants underpinned cohort assignment. A PCR-confirmed or clinician-diagnosed COVID-19 case had contacted exposed participants within 2 weeks of entry. The CDR3 loop spans 15 amino acids. Trimming took 3 bases from V and 2 from J; bases not matched to a gene: 4. CDR1 SGHTA and CDR2 FQGTGA come from the germline V gene. As processed by the authors: It was from reference gene primer amplification that nucleated cell counts were estimated. The protocol was immunoSEQ multiplex PCR, while the TCRdb copy is restricted to in-frame clones and leaves out a portion. D and trimming come from the DNA, and the V and J calls and clone size come from that table. The sample records around 330,000 clones, 85% being singletons.

The receptor comes from a woman aged 25 to 39 who had been exposed to COVID-19. This chain links TRBV7-3 with TRBJ2-5; 9 bases align to TRBD2. Source material: PBMCs or T cells enriched from blood (not recorded which). The CDR3, as DNA: TGTGCCAGCAGCTTGACTAGCGGTCTTCAAGAGACCCAGTACTTC. This encodes CASSLTSGLQETQYF.